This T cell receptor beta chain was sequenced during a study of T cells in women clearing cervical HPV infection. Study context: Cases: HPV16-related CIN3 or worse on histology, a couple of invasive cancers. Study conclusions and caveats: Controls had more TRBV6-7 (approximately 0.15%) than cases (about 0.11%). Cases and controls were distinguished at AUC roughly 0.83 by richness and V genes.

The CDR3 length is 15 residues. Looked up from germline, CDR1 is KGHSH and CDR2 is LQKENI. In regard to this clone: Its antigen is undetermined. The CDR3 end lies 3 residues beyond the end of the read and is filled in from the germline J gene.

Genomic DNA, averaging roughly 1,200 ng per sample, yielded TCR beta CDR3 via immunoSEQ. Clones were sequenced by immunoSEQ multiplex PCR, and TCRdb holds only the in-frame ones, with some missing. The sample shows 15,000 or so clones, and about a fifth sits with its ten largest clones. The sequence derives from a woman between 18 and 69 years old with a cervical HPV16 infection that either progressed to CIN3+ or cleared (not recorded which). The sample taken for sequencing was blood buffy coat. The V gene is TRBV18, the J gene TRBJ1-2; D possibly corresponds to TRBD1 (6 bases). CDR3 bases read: TGTGCCAGCTCACCCACGGGGGGGGCTCCCTACGAC. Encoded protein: CASSPTGGAPYD. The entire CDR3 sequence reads CASSPTGGAPYDYTF.